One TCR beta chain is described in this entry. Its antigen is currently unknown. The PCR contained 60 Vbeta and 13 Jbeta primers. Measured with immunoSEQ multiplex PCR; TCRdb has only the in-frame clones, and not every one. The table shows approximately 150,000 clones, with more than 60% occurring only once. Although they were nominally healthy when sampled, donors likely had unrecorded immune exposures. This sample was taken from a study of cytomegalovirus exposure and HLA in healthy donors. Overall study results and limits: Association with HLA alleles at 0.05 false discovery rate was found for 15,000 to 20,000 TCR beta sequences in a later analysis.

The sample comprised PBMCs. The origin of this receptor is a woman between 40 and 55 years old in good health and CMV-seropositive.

CDR3 in amino acids: CAWSVLEGTDTQYF. In DNA, the CDR3 is TGTGCCTGGAGTGTACTGGAGGGGACAGATACGCAGTATTTT. The chain couples TRBV30 to TRBJ2-3, with D possibly matching TRBD2 (6 bases). Germline V gives CDR1 GTSNPN, CDR2 SVGIG (reference sequence). Trimming shortened V by 0 bases and J by 3 bases, and 10 bases separated the two germline ends. The CDR3 contains 14 residues. The complete variable domain, with remaining parts taken from reference TRBV30 and TRBJ2-3, reads SQTIHQWPATLVQPVGSPLSLECTVEGTSNPNLYWYRQAAGRGLQLLFYSVGIGQISSEVPQNLSASRPQDRQFILSSKKLLLSDSGFYLCAWSVLEGTDTQYFGPGTRLTVL.